This is a list of T cell receptor beta chains from one sample in a study of cytomegalovirus exposure and HLA in healthy donors. Using immunoSEQ multiplex PCR, the repertoire was profiled, and TCRdb retains in-frame clones only, with some absent. Of 70,000 to 90,000 clones in the sample, roughly 82% are singletons; the top ten hold approximately 17%. Sequenced input: PBMCs. These receptors all stem from a man between 65 and 85 years old in good health and CMV-seropositive. The CDR3 runs from the conserved cysteine through the conserved F or W. D genes are given only for firm matches. Size is omitted from some rows. Given values are once, few, many or a class for expanded clones.

J	D	V	size	CDR3	DNA
TRBJ2-1	TRBD2	TRBV7-9	NA	CASSLAGTRGEQFF	TGTGCCAGCAGCTTAGCTGGGACTAGAGGTGAGCAGTTCTTC
TRBJ2-1	NA	TRBV5-1	NA	CASSPGLFSSYNEQFF	TGCGCCAGCAGCCCGGGACTTTTTAGCTCCTACAATGAGCAGTTCTTC
TRBJ1-1	NA	TRBV4-1	NA	CASSQATGRNTEAFF	TGCGCCAGCAGCCAAGCCACAGGGAGGAACACTGAAGCTTTCTTT
TRBJ2-3	TRBD2	TRBV5-1	NA	CASSPPGLAGGTDTQYF	TGCGCCAGCAGCCCGCCTGGACTAGCGGGTGGCACAGATACGCAGTATTTT
TRBJ1-5	TRBD1	TRBV18	few	CASSPDRDDQPQHF	TGTGCCAGCTCACCTGACAGGGATGATCAGCCCCAGCATTTT
TRBJ1-4	NA	TRBV7-9	NA	CASSWGDEKLFF	TGTGCCAGCAGCTGGGGGGATGAAAAACTGTTTTTT
TRBJ2-7	TRBD2	TRBV6-5	NA	CASRSLAGGSYEQYF	TGTGCCAGCAGGTCACTAGCGGGAGGATCCTACGAGCAGTACTTC
TRBJ2-5	NA	TRBV5-6	NA	CASSVGTLETQYF	TGTGCCAGCAGCGTCGGGACACTGGAGACCCAGTACTTC
TRBJ2-7	NA	TRBV5-1	once	CASSLHRDSGEQYF	TGCGCCAGCAGCTTGCATCGGGACTCGGGTGAGCAGTACTTC
TRBJ1-1	TRBD1	TRBV18	NA	CASLQGLNTEAFF	TGTGCCAGCCTACAGGGGCTGAACACTGAAGCTTTCTTT
TRBJ2-5	NA	TRBV19	NA	CASSPLGTETQYF	TGTGCCAGTAGTCCCCTAGGCACAGAGACCCAGTACTTC
TRBJ2-1	TRBD2	TRBV28	NA	CASSLSGTSGYNEQFF	TGTGCCAGCAGTCTCTCTGGGACTAGCGGCTACAATGAGCAGTTCTTC
TRBJ1-1	NA	TRBV21-1	NA	CASSKDRQGLETPTGTEAFF	TGTGCCAGCAGCAAAGATAGACAGGGCCTTGAAACCCCCACGGGAACTGAAGCTTTCTTT
TRBJ1-1	TRBD1	TRBV6-6	NA	CASRRDRQNTEAFF	TGTGCCAGCAGGCGGGACAGACAGAACACTGAAGCTTTCTTT